The clone carrying this T cell receptor (beta chain) was counted a single time. Authors' processing steps: Nucleated cell number was recorded as an estimate derived from reference gene primer amplification. The repertoire was sequenced with immunoSEQ multiplex PCR; TCRdb's copy has only in-frame clones and lacks some. That table supplies the V and J calls and clone size; D and trimming were determined from the DNA. The sample shows 280,000 or so clones, about 90% of them seen only once. Germline V CDR1 and CDR2: SGHRS, YFSETQ. Trimming took 4 bases from V and 3 from J; bases not matched to a gene: 9. This CDR3 region has 16 residues. This entry belongs to a study of blood T cell repertoires in COVID-19. Study information: Sample material is recorded as cDNA or gDNA derived from T cells, B-cell-depleted T cells, or PBMCs.

This sequence originates from a woman aged 25 to 45 who had recovered from COVID-19. The chain links TRBV5-1 to TRBJ2-1, with 8 nucleotides matching TRBD2. Input material: peripheral blood. The CDR3 DNA follows: TGCGCCAGCAGCCGCCGGGCGGGGGGCGACTACAATGAGCAGTTCTTC. It specifies CASSRRAGGDYNEQFF.